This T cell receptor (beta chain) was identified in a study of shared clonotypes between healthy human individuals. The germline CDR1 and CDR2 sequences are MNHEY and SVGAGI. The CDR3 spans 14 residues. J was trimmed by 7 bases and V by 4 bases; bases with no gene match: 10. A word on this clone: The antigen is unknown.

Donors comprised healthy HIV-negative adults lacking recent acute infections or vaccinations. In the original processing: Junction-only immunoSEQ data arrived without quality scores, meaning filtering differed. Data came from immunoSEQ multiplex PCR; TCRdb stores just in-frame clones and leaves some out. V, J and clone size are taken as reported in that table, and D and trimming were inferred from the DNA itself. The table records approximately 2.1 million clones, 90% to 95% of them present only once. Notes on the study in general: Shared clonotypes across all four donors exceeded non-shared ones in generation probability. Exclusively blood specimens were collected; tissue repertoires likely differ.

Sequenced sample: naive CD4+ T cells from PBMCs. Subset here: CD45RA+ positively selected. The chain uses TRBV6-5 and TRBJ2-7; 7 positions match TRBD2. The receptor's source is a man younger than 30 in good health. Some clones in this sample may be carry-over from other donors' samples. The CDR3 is CASSSPGLRVEQYF. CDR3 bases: TGTGCCAGCAGTTCTCCGGGACTACGGGTAGAGCAGTACTTC.